These T cell receptor beta chains were read from a single sample in a study of T cell responses to AZD1222 COVID-19 vaccine. Sequencing used immunoSEQ multiplex PCR; TCRdb keeps in-frame clones, though not all of them. The sample has 110,000 to 150,000 clones; over 85% are singletons. The source material was peripheral blood, sampled on day 0 of AZD1222 vaccination. Receptors were obtained from an adult in good health. Both conserved end residues are part of each CDR3. The D gene is left open where the match is weak. Rows may omit the clone size; those that give it use once, few, many or a size class.

V	J	size	D	DNA	CDR3
TRBV5-1	TRBJ2-3	.	.	TGCGCCAGCAGCCGGCCGGGGGTCGCTACGCAGTATTTT	CASSRPGVATQYF
TRBV19	TRBJ2-2	.	TRBD2	TGTGCCAGTAGTATACGGCCCGGAGGGGAGGGAACCGGGGAGCTGTTTTTT	CASSIRPGGEGTGELFF
TRBV19	TRBJ1-5	.	.	TGTGCCAGTAGTATTAGGAGGGCTGATCAGCCCCAGCATTTT	CASSIRRADQPQHF
TRBV5-6	TRBJ2-7	.	TRBD2	TGTGCCAGCAGCCCGATAGCGGGAGGGGGCTACGAGCAGTACTTC	CASSPIAGGGYEQYF
TRBV6-6	TRBJ1-2	.	.	TGTGCCAGCAGTTACTTAGGAGGCTATGGCTACACCTTC	CASSYLGGYGYTF
TRBV9	TRBJ2-2	.	.	TGTGCCAGCAGCGTCGGAGTTGCGAACACCGGGGAGCTGTTTTTT	CASSVGVANTGELFF
TRBV6-2/TRBV6-3	TRBJ2-7	.	.	TGTGCCAGCGGCCGGACCTACGAGCAGTACTTC	CASGRTYEQYF
TRBV19	TRBJ1-2	few	.	TGTGCCAGTAGTGAGGAGTCGGGCTATGGCTACACCTTC	CASSEESGYGYTF
TRBV19	TRBJ2-1	.	.	TGTGCCAGTAGTATATCAGACAGTCCCCTCTTGGATGAGCAGTTCTTC	CASSISDSPLLDEQFF
TRBV2	TRBJ2-5	.	TRBD1	TGTGCCAGCAGTCGACTGACAGGGGAGGCGACCCAGTACTTC	CASSRLTGEATQYF